Given below is one TCR beta chain in context. The sample is drawn from a study of blood T cell repertoires in COVID-19. Whole-study context: The United States, Italy and Spain provided the acute and convalescent COVID-19 samples.

Generated by immunoSEQ multiplex PCR, the TCRdb table keeps only in-frame clones and is missing some. Altogether around 60,000 clones are present, around 86% being singletons, with the ten largest covering 1% to 1.5%. The CDR3 has 15 amino acids. After removal of 3 bases from V and 3 bases from J, the junction contained 6 bases not matched to a gene. CDR1 and CDR2 from the germline V gene are SGHNT and YYREEE (reference sequence). Sequencing was carried out using peripheral blood. The source of this sequence is an elderly woman with acute or convalescent COVID-19. The gene calls are TRBV5-4 and TRBJ1-3; 7 nucleotides line up with TRBD1. Here the CDR3 DNA reads TGTGCCAGCAGCTCGGGACAGCCAGGTGGAAACACCATATATTTT. Translated: CASSSGQPGGNTIYF.